A single sample gave rise to the 26 T cell receptor beta chains below, sequenced in a study of T-cell memory formation after mild COVID-19. Using its own MiXCR run on the 5' RACE reads, TCRdb lists one record per CDR3 protein. The table includes approximately 210,000 distinct CDR3 sequences, 15% to 20% detected once. Material: PBMCs or a T cell subset sorted from them (not recorded which). All receptors derive from an adult woman who had mild COVID-19 (a few samples of this study predate the infection). Cell type and time point are not known.

This clonotype showed up many times. This chain joins TRBV5-1 and TRBJ2-1, with D tentatively TRBD2 (6 bases). Germline V gene sequence: CDR1 SGHRS, CDR2 YFSETQ. V was pared by 4 bases and J by 5 bases, with 10 bases between. The CDR3 is 13 amino acids. The CDR3 sequence is CASSAGYHNEQFF. The CDR3 bases are TGCGCCAGCAGCGCGGGATACCACAATGAGCAGTTCTTC.

This clonotype has just a few counts. V and J are TRBV24-1 and TRBJ2-3; TRBD2 matches at 13 bases. V was pared by 7 bases and J by 5 bases, with 8 bases of the junction left unmatched. This CDR3 is 16 amino acids long. Germline CDR1 and CDR2: KGHDR and SFDVKD. CDR3 sequence reads: CATRGTSGRAGDTQYF. The CDR3 coding sequence is TGTGCCACCAGAGGAACTAGCGGGAGGGCCGGAGATACGCAGTATTTT.

V and J are TRBV2 and TRBJ1-4; D is undetermined. Germline V gives CDR1 SNHLY, CDR2 FYNNEI. The CDR3 is 14 amino acids. V dropped 7 bases and J dropped 7 bases, with 16 bases sitting between them. The CDR3 here is CASTWTFRSEKLFF. In DNA form, the CDR3 reads TGTGCCAGCACCTGGACCTTCAGAAGTGAAAAACTGTTTTTT.

This clonotype has a handful of counts. The CDR3 nucleotides read TGCGCCAGCAGCTACCGGGAAGGTGCCAATGAGCAGTTCTTC. Protein: CASSYREGANEQFF. The chain couples TRBV5-1 to TRBJ2-1, with a weak D call TRBD2 (5 bases). V was clipped by 3 bases and J by 6 bases, with 13 bases between them. CDR1 is SGHRS and CDR2 is YFSETQ in the germline V gene. The CDR3 extends over 14 amino acids. Looking up the rest from reference TRBV5-1 and TRBJ2-1 gives the full variable domain: KAGVTQTPRYLIKTRGQQVTLSCSPISGHRSVSWYQQTPGQGLQFLFEYFSETQRNKGNFPGRFSGRQFSNSRSEMNVSTLELGDSALYLCASSYREGANEQFFGPGTRLTVL.

This clonotype was observed a handful of times. The rearrangement links TRBV27 to TRBJ1-1, with D uncertain. The germline gives CDR1 MNHEY, CDR2 SMNVEV (reference sequence). V lost 10 bases, J lost 9 bases, and 21 bases lay in between. The CDR3 is made up of 13 amino acids. CDR3 in DNA: TGTGCCACCCGACCCGCCCCAGGCGCCCAAGCTTTCTTT. Translation gives CATRPAPGAQAFF.

The chain combines TRBV6-5 with TRBJ2-7, with D maybe TRBD1 (5 bases). The CDR3 has 14 amino acids. Germline assignment: CDR1 MNHEY and CDR2 SVGAGI. V shed 2 bases and J shed 4 bases, with 12 bases lying between them. CDR3 in amino acids: CASSYTVGAYEQYF. CDR3 in DNA: TGTGCCAGCAGTTACACCGTAGGGGCTTACGAGCAGTACTTC.

A few counts support this clonotype. This rearrangement joins TRBV7-9 to TRBJ2-1, with 9 nucleotides matching TRBD2. The germline gives CDR1 SEHNR, CDR2 FQNEAQ (reference sequence). The CDR3 runs to 15 residues. V lost 2 bases and J lost 8; bases outside the gene matches: 7. In nucleotides, the CDR3 is TGTGCCAGCAGCTTATGGGCTAGCGGGAAAGATGAGCAGTTCTTC. Its translation: CASSLWASGKDEQFF. The full variable domain, with the rest looked up from reference TRBV7-9 and TRBJ2-1, is DTGVSQNPRHKITKRGQNVTFRCDPISEHNRLYWYRQTLGQGPEFLTYFQNEAQLEKSRLLSDRFSAERPKGSFSTLEIQRTEQGDSAMYLCASSLWASGKDEQFFGPGTRLTVL.

A few counts support this clonotype. The V gene is TRBV29-1, the J gene TRBJ2-5; D not certain. The CDR3 spans 12 residues. V shed 1 base and J shed 6 bases, with 9 bases lying between them. Germline loops: CDR1 SQVTM, CDR2 ANQGSEA. The CDR3 DNA follows: TGCAGCGTTGAAGGAGAGACGCAGACCCAGTACTTC. Protein product: CSVEGETQTQYF.

Comment on this clonotype: One junction end does not reproduce the germline sequence, and a read error may be involved. This CDR3 reads CATGRASSNEQFF. The CDR3 DNA is TGTGCCACCGGGAGGGCCTCCTCCAATGAGCAGTTCTTC. V gene TRBV12-3 or TRBV12-4 combines with J gene TRBJ2-1, with 8 bases that match TRBD2. CDR3 length: 13 residues.

This clonotype was counted a few times. The V call is TRBV5-6, the J call TRBJ2-3, with TRBD1 matching over 7 bases. CDR3 length: 13 residues. V was pared by 4 bases and J by 9 bases, with 8 bases of the junction left unmatched. Germline values: CDR1 SGHDT, CDR2 YYEEEE. The CDR3 bases are TGTGCCAGCAGCCTAGGGGGCGCGATGACGCAGTATTTT. Translation: CASSLGGAMTQYF.

A few counts support this clonotype. The chain has TRBV20-1 and TRBJ1-1; 7 bases map to TRBD1. Germline V gene lookup returns CDR1 DFQATT and CDR2 SNEGSKA (reference sequence). This CDR3 is built from 15 residues. V gave up 2 bases and J gave up 0 bases; unmatched junction bases: 6. CDR3 bases: TGCAGTGCTAGACGGACAGGAATCATGAACACTGAAGCTTTCTTT. Translated, it gives CSARRTGIMNTEAFF.

This clonotype has a handful of counts. The V call is TRBV15, the J call TRBJ2-1; TRBD2 aligns across 10 bases. V shed 5 bases, J shed 4 bases, and the junction held 8 bases outside the gene matches. The CDR3 runs to 16 residues. Per the germline V gene, CDR1 is LNHNV and CDR2 is YYDKDF (reference sequence). CDR3 loop: CATSGRALAGYNEQFF. CDR3 DNA: TGTGCCACCAGCGGGAGGGCACTAGCGGGGTACAATGAGCAGTTCTTC.

This clonotype was counted a few times. This rearrangement joins TRBV12-3 or TRBV12-4 to TRBJ2-2; 7 bases fit TRBD1. This CDR3 comprises 14 residues. V was pared by 5 bases and J by 8 bases, with 8 bases of the junction left unmatched. CDR3 DNA sequence: TGTGCCAGCAGTCAACAGGGGAGCGTGGGGGAGCTGTTTTTT. This sequence encodes CASSQQGSVGELFF.

This clonotype was counted ten times or more. The chain carries TRBV5-5 and TRBJ2-1; 10 bases align to TRBD2. CDR1 SGHKS and CDR2 YYEKEE come from the germline V gene (reference sequence). The ends lost 0 bases at V and 9 bases at J; junction bases unmatched: 6. The CDR3 is made up of 15 amino acids. The CDR3 is CASSLVSSGGGEQFF. DNA for the CDR3: TGTGCCAGCAGCTTGGTGTCTAGCGGGGGCGGTGAGCAGTTCTTC.

This rearrangement joins TRBV12-3 or TRBV12-4 to TRBJ2-2, with D uncertain. The CDR3 consists of 13 residues. V gave up 9 bases and J gave up 5 bases, with 13 bases separating them. Here the CDR3 reads CASPPSRTGELFF. The CDR3 DNA reads as TGTGCCAGTCCACCCAGTCGTACCGGGGAGCTGTTTTTT.

This clonotype was counted once. The CDR3 DNA is TGCAGTGCTAGCCAGGGTCACACTGAAGCTTTCTTT. Translated: CSASQGHTEAFF. V usage is TRBV20-1 and J usage is TRBJ1-1, with a tentative D call TRBD1 (5 bases). The V end was cut by 3 bases, the J end by 3 bases, with 8 bases between. Germline values: CDR1 DFQATT, CDR2 SNEGSKA (reference sequence). This CDR3 spans 12 amino acids.

This clonotype has more than one count but fewer than ten. V gene TRBV29-1 combines with J gene TRBJ1-1; D is unresolved. Germline V gene lookup returns CDR1 SQVTM and CDR2 ANQGSEA. The CDR3 is made up of 15 amino acids. V lost 4 bases and J lost 4, with 19 bases in between. The CDR3, as DNA: TGCAGCGTTGGGTTGGCGTCAGCAGAACGCACTGAAGCTTTCTTT. This encodes CSVGLASAERTEAFF.

The gene calls are TRBV12-3 or TRBV12-4 and TRBJ1-1; 8 bases are a match to TRBD1. CDR3 length: 14 amino acids. V lost 6 bases and J lost 5; bases outside the gene matches: 8. CDR3 coding DNA: TGTGCCAGCAGGCGGGCAGGGGGCAGAACTGAAGCTTTCTTT. It translates to CASRRAGGRTEAFF.

This clonotype was seen a few times. V is TRBV6-5 and J is TRBJ2-7; 8 nucleotides align to TRBD1. The germline V gene has CDR1 MNHEY and CDR2 SVGAGI. The ends lost 4 bases at V and 1 base at J; junction bases unmatched: 9. The CDR3 consists of 16 residues. The CDR3 nucleotides are TGTGCCAGCAGTTCCGCCACAGGGGGTTTTTCCTACGAGCAGTACTTC. It codes for CASSSATGGFSYEQYF.

The V call is TRBV19, the J call TRBJ2-5; 9 bases line up with TRBD1. The CDR3 spans 15 residues. V was clipped by 4 bases and J by 4 bases; unmatched bases: 7. Germline V gives CDR1 LNHDA, CDR2 SQIVND (reference sequence). The CDR3 nucleotides read TGTGCCAGTAGTACCTACAGGGGGCGCCGAGAGACCCAGTACTTC. Its translation: CASSTYRGRRETQYF.

This clonotype was seen a handful of times. The chain carries TRBV5-1 and TRBJ1-1; the D gene is possibly TRBD1 (5 bases). CDR1 and CDR2 from the germline V gene are SGHRS and YFSETQ. This CDR3 is built from 16 residues. The ends were cut back, 3 bases at V and 4 bases at J, with 19 bases in the middle. CDR3 loop: CASSSGRTGEGTEAFF. As DNA, the CDR3 is TGCGCCAGCAGCTCCGGCAGAACGGGGGAAGGCACTGAAGCTTTCTTT. Complete variable domain (other parts from reference TRBV5-1 and TRBJ1-1): KAGVTQTPRYLIKTRGQQVTLSCSPISGHRSVSWYQQTPGQGLQFLFEYFSETQRNKGNFPGRFSGRQFSNSRSEMNVSTLELGDSALYLCASSSGRTGEGTEAFFGQGTRLTVV.

The gene calls are TRBV3-1 and TRBJ1-1, with 8 bases fitting TRBD1. The CDR3 loop spans 13 amino acids. V dropped 3 bases and J dropped 7; count of bases not matched to a gene: 4. Germline V gene sequence: CDR1 LGHDT, CDR2 YNNKEL (reference sequence). The CDR3 nucleotides read TGTGCCAGCAGCCACGACGGACAGGGTGAAGCTTTCTTT. Translated: CASSHDGQGEAFF.

The sample holds a few counts of this clonotype. The rearrangement links TRBV5-5 to TRBJ2-7; possible D gene TRBD1, 6 bases. The germline V gene has CDR1 SGHKS and CDR2 YYEKEE (reference sequence). Trimming stripped 5 bases from V and 0 bases from J, with 15 bases between. The CDR3 has 15 amino acids. The CDR3 DNA reads as TGTGCCAGCAGATCTCCGGGACAAAGCTCCTACGAGCAGTACTTC. This sequence encodes CASRSPGQSSYEQYF. Full variable domain (remainder filled in from reference TRBV5-5 and TRBJ2-7): DAGVTQSPTHLIKTRGQQVTLRCSPISGHKSVSWYQQVLGQGPQFIFQYYEKEERGRGNFPDRFSARQFPNYSSELNVNALLLGDSALYLCASRSPGQSSYEQYFGPGTRLTVT.

Judged by abundance, this clonotype is medium-sized. The genes are TRBV9 and TRBJ2-7; D is ambiguous. Looked up from germline, CDR1 is SGDLS and CDR2 is YYNGEE. The germline V and J ends were trimmed by 0 bases and 3 bases, with 13 bases remaining between them. The CDR3 covers 15 residues. In DNA form, the CDR3 reads TGTGCCAGCAGCGTAGGGACCCTCGACGGCTACGAGCAGTACTTC. This sequence encodes CASSVGTLDGYEQYF.

This rearrangement joins TRBV20-1 to TRBJ2-7, with D maybe TRBD2 (7 bases). From germline, CDR1 is DFQATT and CDR2 SNEGSKA (reference sequence). The CDR3 has 17 amino acids. Trimming left V 3 bases short and J 6 bases short, with 27 bases between. CDR3 region: CSARTQLGGPLRSEQYF. The DNA for the CDR3 is TGCAGTGCTAGGACCCAGTTGGGGGGGCCCTTGAGGTCCGAGCAGTACTTC.

The DNA for the CDR3 is TGTGCCAGCAAAGGGCTAGCGGGAACCGGGGAGCTGTTTTTT. Its protein product is CASKGLAGTGELFF. The gene calls are TRBV7-6 and TRBJ2-2, with 9 bases that match TRBD2. V dropped 7 bases and J dropped 5; count of bases not matched to a gene: 5. Germline V gene sequence: CDR1 SGHVS, CDR2 FNYEAQ. The CDR3 loop spans 14 amino acids.